The count of the clone carrying this T cell receptor beta chain is one. Its antigen remains unknown. The treatment: oral pan-JAK inhibitor, 5-10 mg twice daily. The CDR3 runs to 16 residues. Germline loops: CDR1 PRHDT, CDR2 FYEKMQ (reference sequence). V shed 2 bases, J shed 4 bases, and the junction held 8 bases outside the gene matches. These data originate in a study of CD8+ T cells in alopecia areata. Study-wide results and limits: Scalp clonality and expanded CD8+ clones among the top 100 were significantly decreased by tofacitinib.

Extracted from the samples, RNA was reverse transcribed into cDNA to serve as the sequencing template. Only in-frame clones appear in the TCRdb table, and some are missing; sequencing was by immunoSEQ multiplex PCR. The sample contains a few hundred thousand clones, 60% of which appear only once. The sequencing here drew on CD4+ T cells sorted from blood, taken between weeks 51 and 52, from a patient treated with tofacitinib. The TCR originated in a human donor with alopecia areata. This chain joins TRBV13 and TRBJ1-2; 9 bases line up with TRBD1. DNA for the CDR3: TGTGCCAGCAGCTTAACCGGGACAGGGTTGAGCTATGGCTACACCTTC. As protein: CASSLTGTGLSYGYTF.